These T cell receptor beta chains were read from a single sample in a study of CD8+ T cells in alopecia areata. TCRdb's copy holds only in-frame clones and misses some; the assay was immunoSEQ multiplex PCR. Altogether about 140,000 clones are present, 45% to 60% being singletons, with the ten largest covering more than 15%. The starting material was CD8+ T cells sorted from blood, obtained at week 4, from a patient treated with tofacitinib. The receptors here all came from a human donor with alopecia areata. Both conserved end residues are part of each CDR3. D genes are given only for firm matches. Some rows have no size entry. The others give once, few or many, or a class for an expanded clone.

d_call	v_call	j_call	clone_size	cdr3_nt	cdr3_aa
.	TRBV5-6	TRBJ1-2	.	TGTGCCAGCAGCTTGCATGGGGCCAGTGCCTTCGGCTACACCTTC	CASSLHGASAFGYTF
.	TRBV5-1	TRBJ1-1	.	TGCGCCAGCAGCTCCCGCTACAGGGAAGGAGCTTTCTTT	CASSSRYREGAFF
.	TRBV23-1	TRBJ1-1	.	TGCGCCAGCAGTCCCGGGCAGCGGGACACTGAAGCTTTCTTT	CASSPGQRDTEAFF
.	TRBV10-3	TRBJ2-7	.	TGTGCCATCAGTGAGTCAGCAGGGACGCCCTACGAGCAGTACTTC	CAISESAGTPYEQYF
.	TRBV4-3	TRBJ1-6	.	TGCGCCAGCAGCCAGTTAGACCGGTGGAACATTAATTCACCCCTCCACTTT	CASSQLDRWNINSPLHF
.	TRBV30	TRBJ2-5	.	TGTGCCTGGAGTGTAAGGGGGGCGGAGAAGACCCAGTACTTC	CAWSVRGAEKTQYF
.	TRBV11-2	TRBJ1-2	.	TGTGCCAGCAGCTTAGATCCGGCAGGGTATGGCTACACCTTC	CASSLDPAGYGYTF
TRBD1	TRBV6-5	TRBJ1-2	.	TGTGCCAGCAGTTCCCCGACAGGGTGGGGAGGCTACACCTTC	CASSSPTGWGGYTF
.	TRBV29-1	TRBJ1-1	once	TGCAGCGTTGAATTTCCAGGGCGGACTGAAGCTTTCTTT	CSVEFPGRTEAFF
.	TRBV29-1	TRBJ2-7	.	TGCAGCGTTGAAGGGGACCCTGACTACGAGCAGTACTTC	CSVEGDPDYEQYF
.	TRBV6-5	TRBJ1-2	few	TGTGCCAGCAGTTACTCGAACGATAACTATGGCTACACCTTC	CASSYSNDNYGYTF
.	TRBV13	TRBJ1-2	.	TGTGCCAGCAGCCCGCAGGGGCTCTATGGCTACACCTTC	CASSPQGLYGYTF
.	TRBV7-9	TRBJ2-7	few	TGTGCCAGCAGCCCGGGCCTAAAGCTCTCCTACGAGCAGTACTTC	CASSPGLKLSYEQYF
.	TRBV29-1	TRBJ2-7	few	TGCAGCGTTGAAGGTGGGACCGATTCCTACGAGCAGTACTTC	CSVEGGTDSYEQYF
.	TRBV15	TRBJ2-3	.	TGTGCCACCAGCAGGGGATCCTCGACTGGAAATTCAGATACGCAGTATTTT	CATSRGSSTGNSDTQYF